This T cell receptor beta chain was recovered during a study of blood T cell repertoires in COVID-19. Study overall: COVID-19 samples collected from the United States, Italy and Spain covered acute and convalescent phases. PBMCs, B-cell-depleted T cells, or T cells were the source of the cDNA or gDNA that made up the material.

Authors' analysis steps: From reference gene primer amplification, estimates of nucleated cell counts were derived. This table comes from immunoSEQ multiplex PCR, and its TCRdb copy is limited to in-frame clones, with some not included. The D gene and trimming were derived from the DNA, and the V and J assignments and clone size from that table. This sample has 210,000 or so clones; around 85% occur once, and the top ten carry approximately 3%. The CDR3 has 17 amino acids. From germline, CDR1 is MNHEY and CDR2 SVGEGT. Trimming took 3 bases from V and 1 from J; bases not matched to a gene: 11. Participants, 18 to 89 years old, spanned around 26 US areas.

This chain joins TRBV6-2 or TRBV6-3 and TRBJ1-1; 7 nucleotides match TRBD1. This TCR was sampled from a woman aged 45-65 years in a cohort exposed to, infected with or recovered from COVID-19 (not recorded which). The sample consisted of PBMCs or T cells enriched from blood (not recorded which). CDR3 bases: TGTGCCAGCAGTTATTCGGTAACAGGGGCAAGGAACACTGAAGCTTTCTTT. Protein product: CASSYSVTGARNTEAFF.